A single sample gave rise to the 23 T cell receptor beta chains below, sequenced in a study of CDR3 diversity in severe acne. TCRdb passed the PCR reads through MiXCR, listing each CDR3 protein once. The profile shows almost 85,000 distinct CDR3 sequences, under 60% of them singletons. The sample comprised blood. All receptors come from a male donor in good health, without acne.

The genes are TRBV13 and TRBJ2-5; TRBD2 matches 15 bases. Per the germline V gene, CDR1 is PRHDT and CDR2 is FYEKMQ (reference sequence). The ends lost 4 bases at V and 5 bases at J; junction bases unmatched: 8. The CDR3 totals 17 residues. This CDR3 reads CASSSRTSGRAEETQYF. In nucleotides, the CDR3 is TGTGCCAGCAGCTCCCGGACTAGCGGGAGGGCGGAGGAGACCCAGTACTTC.

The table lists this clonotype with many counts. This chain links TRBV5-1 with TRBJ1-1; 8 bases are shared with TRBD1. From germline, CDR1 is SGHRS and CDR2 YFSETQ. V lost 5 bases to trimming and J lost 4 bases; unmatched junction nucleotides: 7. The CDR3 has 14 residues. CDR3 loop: CASRDRAVGTEAFF. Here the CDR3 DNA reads TGCGCCAGCAGGGACAGGGCCGTGGGCACTGAAGCTTTCTTT.

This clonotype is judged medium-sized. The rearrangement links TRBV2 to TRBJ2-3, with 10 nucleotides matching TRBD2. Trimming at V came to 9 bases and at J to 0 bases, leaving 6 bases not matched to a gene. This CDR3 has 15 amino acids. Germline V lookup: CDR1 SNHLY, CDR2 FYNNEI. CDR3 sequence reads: CARQQREGSTDTQYF. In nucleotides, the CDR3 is TGTGCCAGACAGCAGCGGGAGGGAAGCACAGATACGCAGTATTTT.

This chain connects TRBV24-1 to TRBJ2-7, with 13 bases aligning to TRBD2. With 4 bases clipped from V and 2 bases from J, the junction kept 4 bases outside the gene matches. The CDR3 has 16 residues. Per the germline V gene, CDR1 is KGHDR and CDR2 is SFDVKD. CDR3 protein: CATSERLAGGTYEQYF. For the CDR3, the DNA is TGTGCCACCAGTGAACGACTAGCGGGAGGTACCTACGAGCAGTACTTC.

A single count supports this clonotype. The CDR3 is CASKTGVDYGYTF. In nucleotides, the CDR3 is TGTGCCAGCAAAACAGGGGTTGACTATGGCTACACCTTC. V gene TRBV6-5 combines with J gene TRBJ1-2; 7 bases align to TRBD1. Germline V gene data show CDR1 as MNHEY and CDR2 as SVGAGI. The CDR3 is 13 residues long. V shed 7 bases and J 3 bases; nucleotides not matched to a gene: 5.

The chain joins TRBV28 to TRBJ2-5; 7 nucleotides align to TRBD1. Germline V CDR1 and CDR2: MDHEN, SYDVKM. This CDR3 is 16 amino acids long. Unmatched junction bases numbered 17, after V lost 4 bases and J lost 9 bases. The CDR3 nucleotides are TGTGCCAGCAGTTCACTTTCGACAGGGTCTCATGAGGCCCAGTACTTC. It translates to CASSSLSTGSHEAQYF.

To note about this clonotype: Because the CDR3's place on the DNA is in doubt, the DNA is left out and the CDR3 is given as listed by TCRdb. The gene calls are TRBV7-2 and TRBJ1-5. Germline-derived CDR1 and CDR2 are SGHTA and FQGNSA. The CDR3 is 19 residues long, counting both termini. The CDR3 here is CASSLGVSYEQYFGQPQHF.

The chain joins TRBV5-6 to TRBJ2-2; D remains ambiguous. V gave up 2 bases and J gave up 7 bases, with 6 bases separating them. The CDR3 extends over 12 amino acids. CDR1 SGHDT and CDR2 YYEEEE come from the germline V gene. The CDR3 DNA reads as TGTGCCAGCAGCTTCTACGGCGGGGAGCTGTTTTTT. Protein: CASSFYGGELFF. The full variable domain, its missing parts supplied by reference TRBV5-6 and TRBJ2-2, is DAGVTQSPTHLIKTRGQQVTLRCSPKSGHDTVSWYQQALGQGPQFIFQYYEEEERQRGNFPDRFSGHQFPNYSSELNVNALLLGDSALYLCASSFYGGELFFGEGSRLTVL.

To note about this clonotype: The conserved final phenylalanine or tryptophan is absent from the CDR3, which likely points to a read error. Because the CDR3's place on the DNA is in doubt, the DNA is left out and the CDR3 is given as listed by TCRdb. CDR3 residues: CATSRASNQPQLQ. The chain uses TRBV15 and TRBJ1-5. Including both end residues, the CDR3 is 13 amino acids long. Germline CDR1 reads LNHNV; CDR2 reads YYDKDF (reference sequence).

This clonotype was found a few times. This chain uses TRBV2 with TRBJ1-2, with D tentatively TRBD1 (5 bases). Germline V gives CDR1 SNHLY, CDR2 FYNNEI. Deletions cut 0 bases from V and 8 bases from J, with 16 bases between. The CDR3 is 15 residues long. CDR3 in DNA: TGTGCCAGCAGTGAAGCGCGGGGGGAACCAAAGGGCTACACCTTC. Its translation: CASSEARGEPKGYTF.

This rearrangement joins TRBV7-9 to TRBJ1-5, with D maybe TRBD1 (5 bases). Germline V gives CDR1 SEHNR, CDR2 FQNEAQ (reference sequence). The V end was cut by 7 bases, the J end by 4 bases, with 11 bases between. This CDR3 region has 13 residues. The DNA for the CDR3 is TGTGCCAGCACCACGGGGCCAAATCAGCCCCAGCATTTT. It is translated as CASTTGPNQPQHF. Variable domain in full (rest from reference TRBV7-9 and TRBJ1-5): DTGVSQNPRHKITKRGQNVTFRCDPISEHNRLYWYRQTLGQGPEFLTYFQNEAQLEKSRLLSDRFSAERPKGSFSTLEIQRTEQGDSAMYLCASTTGPNQPQHFGDGTRLSIL.

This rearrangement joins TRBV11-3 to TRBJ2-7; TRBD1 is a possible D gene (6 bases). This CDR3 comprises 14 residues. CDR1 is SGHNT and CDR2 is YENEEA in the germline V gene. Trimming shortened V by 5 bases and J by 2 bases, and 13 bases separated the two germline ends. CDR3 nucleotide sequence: TGTGCCAGCAGCCCCCGGGACAAACCCTACGAGCAGTACTTC. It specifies CASSPRDKPYEQYF. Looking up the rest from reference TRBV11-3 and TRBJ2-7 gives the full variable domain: EAGVVQSPRYKIIEKKQPVAFWCNPISGHNTLYWYLQNLGQGPELLIRYENEEAVDDSQLPKDRFSAERLKGVDSTLKIQPAELGDSAVYLCASSPRDKPYEQYFGPGTRLTVT.

CDR3 in amino acids: CASSPSRAGETQYF. The CDR3 DNA follows: TGTGCCAGCAGCCCCAGCAGGGCCGGGGAGACCCAGTACTTC. The chain recombines TRBV11-2 with TRBJ2-5, with D perhaps TRBD1 (5 bases). V was trimmed by 5 bases and J by 5 bases, leaving 15 bases between them. This CDR3 has 14 amino acids. The germline V gene has CDR1 SGHAT and CDR2 FQNNGV.

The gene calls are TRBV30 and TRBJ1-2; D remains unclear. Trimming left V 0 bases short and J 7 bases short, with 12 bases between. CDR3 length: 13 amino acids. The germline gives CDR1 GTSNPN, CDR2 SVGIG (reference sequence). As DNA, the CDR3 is TGTGCCTGGAGTGTACCGGCAGCTGGTGGCTACACCTTC. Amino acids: CAWSVPAAGGYTF.

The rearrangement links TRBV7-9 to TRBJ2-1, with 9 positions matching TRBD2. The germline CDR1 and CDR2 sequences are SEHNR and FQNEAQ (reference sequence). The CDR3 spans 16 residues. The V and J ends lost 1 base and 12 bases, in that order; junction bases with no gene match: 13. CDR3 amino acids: CASSLDKSGRRDTQFF. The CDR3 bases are TGTGCCAGCAGCTTAGATAAGAGCGGGAGGCGAGATACGCAGTTCTTC.

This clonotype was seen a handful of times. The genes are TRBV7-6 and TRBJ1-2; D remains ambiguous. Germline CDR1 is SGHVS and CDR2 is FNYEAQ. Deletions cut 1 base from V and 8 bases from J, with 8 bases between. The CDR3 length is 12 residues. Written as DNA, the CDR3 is TGTGCCAGCAGCTTAGTCGGGGAGGGCTACACCTTC. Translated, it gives CASSLVGEGYTF.

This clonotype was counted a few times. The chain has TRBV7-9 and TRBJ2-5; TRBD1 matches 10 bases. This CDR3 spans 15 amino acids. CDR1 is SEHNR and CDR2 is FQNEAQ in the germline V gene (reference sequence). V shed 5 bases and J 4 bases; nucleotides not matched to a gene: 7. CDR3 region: CASSPGDRGRETQYF. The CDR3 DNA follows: TGTGCCAGCAGCCCCGGGGACAGGGGACGAGAGACCCAGTACTTC.

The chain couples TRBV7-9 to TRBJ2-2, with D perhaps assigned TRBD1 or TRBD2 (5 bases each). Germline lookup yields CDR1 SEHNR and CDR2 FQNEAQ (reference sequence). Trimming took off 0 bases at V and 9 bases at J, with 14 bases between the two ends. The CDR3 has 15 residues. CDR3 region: CASSLAGTLGRELFF. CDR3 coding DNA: TGTGCCAGCAGCTTAGCCGGGACCCTCGGACGGGAGCTGTTTTTT.

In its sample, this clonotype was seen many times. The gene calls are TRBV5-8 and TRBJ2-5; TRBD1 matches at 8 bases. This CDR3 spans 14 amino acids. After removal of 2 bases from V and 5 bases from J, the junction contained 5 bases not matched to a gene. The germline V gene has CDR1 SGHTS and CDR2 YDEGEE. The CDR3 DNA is TGTGCCAGCAGCTTAGGACAGGGTCGGGAGACCCAGTACTTC. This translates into CASSLGQGRETQYF. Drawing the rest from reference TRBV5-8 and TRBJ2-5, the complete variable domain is EAGVTQSPTHLIKTRGQQATLRCSPISGHTSVYWYQQALGLGLQFLLWYDEGEERNRGNFPPRFSGRQFPNYSSELNVNALELEDSALYLCASSLGQGRETQYFGPGTRLLVL.

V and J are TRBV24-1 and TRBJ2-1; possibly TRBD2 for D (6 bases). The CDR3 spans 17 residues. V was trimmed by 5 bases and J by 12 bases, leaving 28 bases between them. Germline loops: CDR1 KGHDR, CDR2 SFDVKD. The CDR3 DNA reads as TGTGCCACCAGTGGTCCCGTCGTGGAGGGCGGAACAGATACGCAGTTCTTC. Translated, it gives CATSGPVVEGGTDTQFF.

This CDR3 reads CASSPGPTLYEQYF. The CDR3 DNA is TGTGCCAGCAGCCCCGGGCCCACGCTATACGAGCAGTACTTC. J is TRBJ2-7 and V is TRBV11-2; D is unresolved. The V end lost 5 bases, the J end lost 4 bases, and 15 bases lay between the germline ends. The germline V gene encodes CDR1 SGHAT and CDR2 FQNNGV. The CDR3 has 14 residues.

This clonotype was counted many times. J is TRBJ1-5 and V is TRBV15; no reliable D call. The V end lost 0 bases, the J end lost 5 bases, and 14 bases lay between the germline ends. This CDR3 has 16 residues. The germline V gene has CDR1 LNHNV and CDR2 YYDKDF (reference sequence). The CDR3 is CATSRDMYKKDQPQHF. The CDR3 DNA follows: TGTGCCACCAGCAGAGATATGTACAAGAAGGATCAGCCCCAGCATTTT.

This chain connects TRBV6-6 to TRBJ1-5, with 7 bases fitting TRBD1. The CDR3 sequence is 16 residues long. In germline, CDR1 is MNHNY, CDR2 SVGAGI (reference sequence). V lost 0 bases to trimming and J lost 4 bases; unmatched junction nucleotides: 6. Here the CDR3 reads CASSYSYVTGNQPQHF. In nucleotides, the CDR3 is TGTGCCAGCAGTTACTCGTACGTGACAGGGAATCAGCCCCAGCATTTT.